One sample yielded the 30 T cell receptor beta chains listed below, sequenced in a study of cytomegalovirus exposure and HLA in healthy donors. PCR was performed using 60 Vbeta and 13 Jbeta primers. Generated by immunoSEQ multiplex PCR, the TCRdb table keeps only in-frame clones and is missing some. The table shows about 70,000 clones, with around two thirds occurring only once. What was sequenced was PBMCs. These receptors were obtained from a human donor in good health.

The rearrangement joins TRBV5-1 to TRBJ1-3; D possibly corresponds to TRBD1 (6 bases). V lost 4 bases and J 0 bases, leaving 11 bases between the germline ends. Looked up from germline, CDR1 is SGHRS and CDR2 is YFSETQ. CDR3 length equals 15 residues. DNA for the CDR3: TGCGCCAGCAGCAGGGGGACGGACTCTGGAAACACCATATATTTT. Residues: CASSRGTDSGNTIYF.

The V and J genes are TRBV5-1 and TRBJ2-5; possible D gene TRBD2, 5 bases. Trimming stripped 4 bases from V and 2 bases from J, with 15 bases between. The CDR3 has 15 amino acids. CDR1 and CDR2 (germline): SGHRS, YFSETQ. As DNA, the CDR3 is TGCGCCAGCAGCCCCTTGGACTCTACTCAAGAGACCCAGTACTTC. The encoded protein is CASSPLDSTQETQYF.

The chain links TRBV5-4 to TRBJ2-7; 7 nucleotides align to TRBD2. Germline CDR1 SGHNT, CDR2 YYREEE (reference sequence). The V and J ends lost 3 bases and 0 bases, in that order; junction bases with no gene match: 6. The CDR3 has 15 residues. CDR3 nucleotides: TGTGCCAGCAGCTCCCCTGGCGGGAGCTCCTACGAGCAGTACTTC. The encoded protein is CASSSPGGSSYEQYF.

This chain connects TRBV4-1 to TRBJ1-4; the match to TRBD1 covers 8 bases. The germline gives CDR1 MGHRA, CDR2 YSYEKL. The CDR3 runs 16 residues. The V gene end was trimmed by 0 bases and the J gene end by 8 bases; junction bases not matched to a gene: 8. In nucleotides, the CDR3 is TGCGCCAGCAGCCAAGACGGGCAGGGGGCGAGAGAAAAACTGTTTTTT. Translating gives CASSQDGQGAREKLFF.

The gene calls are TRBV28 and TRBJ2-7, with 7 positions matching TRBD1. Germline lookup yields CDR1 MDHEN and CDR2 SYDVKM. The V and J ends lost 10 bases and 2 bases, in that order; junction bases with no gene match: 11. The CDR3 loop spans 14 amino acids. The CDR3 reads CAITRGGSAYEQYF. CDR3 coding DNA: TGTGCCATCACGAGAGGGGGCTCTGCCTACGAGCAGTACTTC. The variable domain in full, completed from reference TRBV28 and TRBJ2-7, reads DVKVTQSSRYLVKRTGEKVFLECVQDMDHENMFWYRQDPGLGLRLIYFSYDVKMKEKGDIPEGYSVSREKKERFSLILESASTNQTSMYLCAITRGGSAYEQYFGPGTRLTVT.

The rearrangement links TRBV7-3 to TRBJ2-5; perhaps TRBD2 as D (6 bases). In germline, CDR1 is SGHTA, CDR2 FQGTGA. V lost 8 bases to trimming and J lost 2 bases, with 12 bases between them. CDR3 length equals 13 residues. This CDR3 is CASALAFQETQYF. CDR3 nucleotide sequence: TGTGCCAGCGCGCTAGCGTTTCAAGAGACCCAGTACTTC. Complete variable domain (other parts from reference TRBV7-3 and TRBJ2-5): GAGVSQTPSNKVTEKGKYVELRCDPISGHTALYWYRQSLGQGPEFLIYFQGTGAADDSGLPNDRFFAVRPEGSVSTLKIQRTERGDSAVYLCASALAFQETQYFGPGTRLLVL.

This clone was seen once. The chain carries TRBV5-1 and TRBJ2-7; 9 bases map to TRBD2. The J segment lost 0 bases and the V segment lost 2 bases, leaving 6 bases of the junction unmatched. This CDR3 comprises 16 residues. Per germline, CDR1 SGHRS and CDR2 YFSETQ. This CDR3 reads CASSLTSGFISYEQYF. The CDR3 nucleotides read TGCGCCAGCAGCTTAACTAGCGGGTTTATCTCCTACGAGCAGTACTTC.

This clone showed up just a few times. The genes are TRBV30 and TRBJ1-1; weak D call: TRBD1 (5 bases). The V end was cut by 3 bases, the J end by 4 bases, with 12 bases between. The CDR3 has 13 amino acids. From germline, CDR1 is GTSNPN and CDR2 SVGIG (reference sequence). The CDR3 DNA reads TGTGCCTGGAGCAGGGACTCCTTCACTGAAGCTTTCTTT. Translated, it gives CAWSRDSFTEAFF.

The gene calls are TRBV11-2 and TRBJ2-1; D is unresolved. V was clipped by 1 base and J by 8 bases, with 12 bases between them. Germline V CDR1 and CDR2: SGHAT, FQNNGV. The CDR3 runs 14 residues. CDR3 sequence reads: CASSLGISFDEQFF. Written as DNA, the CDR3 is TGTGCCAGCAGCTTAGGTATTAGCTTCGATGAGCAGTTCTTC.

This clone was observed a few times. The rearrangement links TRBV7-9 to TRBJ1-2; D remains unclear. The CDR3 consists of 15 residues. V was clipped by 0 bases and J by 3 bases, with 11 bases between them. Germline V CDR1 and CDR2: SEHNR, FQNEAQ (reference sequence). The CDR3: CASSLAGGSDYGYTF. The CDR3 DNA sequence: TGTGCCAGCAGCTTAGCTGGAGGGTCGGACTATGGCTACACCTTC.

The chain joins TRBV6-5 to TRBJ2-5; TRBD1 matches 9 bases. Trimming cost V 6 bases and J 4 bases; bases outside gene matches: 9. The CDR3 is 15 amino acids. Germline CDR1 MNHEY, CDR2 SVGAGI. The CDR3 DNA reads TGTGCCAGCAGCTACGGGACAGGGACCGGAGAGACCCAGTACTTC. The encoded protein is CASSYGTGTGETQYF.

CDR3 region: CASSITGTSGTHTQYF. Written as DNA, the CDR3 is TGCGCCAGCAGCATCACCGGGACTAGCGGGACACATACGCAGTATTTT. The gene calls are TRBV5-1 and TRBJ2-3, with 13 bases lining up with TRBD2. CDR3 size: 16 residues. The ends lost 4 bases at V and 7 bases at J; junction bases unmatched: 9. The germline V gene encodes CDR1 SGHRS and CDR2 YFSETQ.

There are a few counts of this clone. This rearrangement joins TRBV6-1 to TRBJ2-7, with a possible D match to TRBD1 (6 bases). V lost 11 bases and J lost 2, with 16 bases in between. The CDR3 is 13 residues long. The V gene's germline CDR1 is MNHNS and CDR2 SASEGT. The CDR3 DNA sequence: TGTGCCGGCACCACAGGGCACCCCTACGAGCAGTACTTC. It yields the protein CAGTTGHPYEQYF.

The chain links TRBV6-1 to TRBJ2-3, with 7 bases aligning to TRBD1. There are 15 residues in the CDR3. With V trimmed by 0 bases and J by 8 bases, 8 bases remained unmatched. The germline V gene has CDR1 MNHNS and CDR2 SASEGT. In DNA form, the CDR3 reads TGTGCCAGCAGTGAAGCGGCAGGGGGAGTCGGTACGCAGTATTTT. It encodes CASSEAAGGVGTQYF.

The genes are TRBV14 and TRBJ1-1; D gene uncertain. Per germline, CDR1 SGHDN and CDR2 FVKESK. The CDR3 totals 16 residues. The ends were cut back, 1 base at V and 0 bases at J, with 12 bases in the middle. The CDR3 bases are TGTGCCAGCAGCCAAGTTTACGGGAGGATGAACACTGAAGCTTTCTTT. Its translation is CASSQVYGRMNTEAFF.

The CDR3 region is CASSVGEALYEQYF. The CDR3 nucleotides read TGTGCCAGCAGCGTAGGTGAAGCGCTCTACGAGCAGTACTTC. The V and J genes are TRBV9 and TRBJ2-5, with D uncertain. The J call may be faulty, since TRBJ2-7 better matches the DNA end. The CDR3 totals 14 residues. Looked up from germline, CDR1 is SGDLS and CDR2 is YYNGEE.

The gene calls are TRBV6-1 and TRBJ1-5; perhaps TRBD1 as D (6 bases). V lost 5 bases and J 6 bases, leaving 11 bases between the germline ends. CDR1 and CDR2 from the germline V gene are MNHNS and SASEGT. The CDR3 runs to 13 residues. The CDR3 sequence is CASSSSGVQPQHF. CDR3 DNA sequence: TGTGCCAGCAGTTCCTCAGGGGTTCAGCCCCAGCATTTT.

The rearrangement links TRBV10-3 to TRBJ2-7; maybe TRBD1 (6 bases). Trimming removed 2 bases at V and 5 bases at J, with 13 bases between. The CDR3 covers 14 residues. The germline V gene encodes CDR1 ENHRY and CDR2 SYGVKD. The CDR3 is CAISEPTTGNEQYF. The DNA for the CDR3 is TGTGCCATCAGTGAGCCCACCACAGGGAACGAGCAGTACTTC.

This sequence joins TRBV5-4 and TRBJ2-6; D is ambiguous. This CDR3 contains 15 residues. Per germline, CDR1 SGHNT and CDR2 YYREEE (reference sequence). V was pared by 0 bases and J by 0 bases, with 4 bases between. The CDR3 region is CASSLDYSGANVLTF. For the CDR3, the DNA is TGTGCCAGCAGCTTGGATTACTCTGGGGCCAACGTCCTGACTTTC.

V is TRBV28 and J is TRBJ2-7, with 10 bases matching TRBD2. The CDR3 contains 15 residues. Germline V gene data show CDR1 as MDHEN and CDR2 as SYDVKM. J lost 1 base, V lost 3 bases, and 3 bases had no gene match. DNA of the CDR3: TGTGCCAGCAGTTTTGTACTAGCGGGATCCTACGAGCAGTACTTC. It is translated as CASSFVLAGSYEQYF.

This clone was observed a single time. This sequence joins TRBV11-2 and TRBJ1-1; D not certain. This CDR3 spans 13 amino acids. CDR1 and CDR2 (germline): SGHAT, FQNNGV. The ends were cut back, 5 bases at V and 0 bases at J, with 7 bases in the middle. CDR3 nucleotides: TGTGCCAGCAGCCCTAATGTGAACACTGAAGCTTTCTTT. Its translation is CASSPNVNTEAFF.

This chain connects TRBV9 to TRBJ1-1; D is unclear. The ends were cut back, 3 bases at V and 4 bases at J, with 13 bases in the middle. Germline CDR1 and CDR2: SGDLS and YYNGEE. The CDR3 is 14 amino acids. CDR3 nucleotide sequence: TGTGCCAGCAGCGGGGAGGGAAGGACCACTGAAGCTTTCTTT. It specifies CASSGEGRTTEAFF.

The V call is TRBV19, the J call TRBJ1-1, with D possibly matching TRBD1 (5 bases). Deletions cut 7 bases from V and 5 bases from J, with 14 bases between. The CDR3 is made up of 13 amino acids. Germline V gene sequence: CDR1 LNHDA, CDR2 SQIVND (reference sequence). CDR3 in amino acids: CASTQWGGTEAFF. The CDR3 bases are TGTGCCAGTACTCAATGGGGCGGAACTGAAGCTTTCTTT.

CDR3 bases: TGTGCCAGCAGTTACACCCAGGGCAGTACCTACGAGCAGTACTTC. Its protein product is CASSYTQGSTYEQYF. The J gene is TRBJ2-7, the V gene TRBV6-5; TRBD1 might be the D (5 bases). Trimming left V 2 bases short and J 2 bases short, with 13 bases between. The CDR3 loop spans 15 amino acids. Germline CDR1 and CDR2: MNHEY and SVGAGI.

For the CDR3, the DNA is TGCAGCGTCGTAGACAGTGGGGCCATCAATGAGCAGTTCTTC. As protein: CSVVDSGAINEQFF. The chain combines TRBV29-1 with TRBJ2-1, with TRBD1 as a possible D gene (5 bases). Per the germline V gene, CDR1 is SQVTM and CDR2 is ANQGSEA. The CDR3 is 14 amino acids. The V gene lost 6 bases and the J gene lost 6 bases, with 18 bases spanning the gap.

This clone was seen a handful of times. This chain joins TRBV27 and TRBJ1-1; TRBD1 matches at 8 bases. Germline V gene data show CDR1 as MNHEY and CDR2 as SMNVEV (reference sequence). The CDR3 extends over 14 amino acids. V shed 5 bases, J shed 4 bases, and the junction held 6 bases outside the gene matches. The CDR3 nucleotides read TGTGCCAGCAGTGCAGGGGGCGCAGGCACTGAAGCTTTCTTT. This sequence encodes CASSAGGAGTEAFF.

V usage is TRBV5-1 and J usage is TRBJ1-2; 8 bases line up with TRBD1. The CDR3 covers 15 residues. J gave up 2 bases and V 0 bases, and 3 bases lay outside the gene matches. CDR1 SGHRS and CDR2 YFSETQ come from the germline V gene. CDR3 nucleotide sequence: TGCGCCAGCAGCTTGGCAGGGACAGGAAACTATGGCTACACCTTC. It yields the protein CASSLAGTGNYGYTF.

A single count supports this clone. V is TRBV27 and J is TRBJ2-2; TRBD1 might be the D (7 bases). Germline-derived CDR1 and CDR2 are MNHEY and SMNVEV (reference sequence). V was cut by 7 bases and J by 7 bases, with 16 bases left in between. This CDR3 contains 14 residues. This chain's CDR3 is CASTGGGEGGELFF. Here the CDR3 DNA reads TGTGCCAGCACAGGAGGGGGCGAAGGCGGGGAGCTGTTTTTT.

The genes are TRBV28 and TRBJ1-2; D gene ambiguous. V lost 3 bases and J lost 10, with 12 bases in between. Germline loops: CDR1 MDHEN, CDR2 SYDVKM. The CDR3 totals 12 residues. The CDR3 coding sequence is TGTGCCAGCAGTTTTAGCCCCCGCAACTACACCTTC. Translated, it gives CASSFSPRNYTF.

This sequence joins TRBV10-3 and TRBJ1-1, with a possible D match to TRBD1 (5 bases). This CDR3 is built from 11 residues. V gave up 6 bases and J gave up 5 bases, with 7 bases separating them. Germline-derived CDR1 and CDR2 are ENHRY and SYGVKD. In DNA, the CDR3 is TGTGCCATCAGGGACAAGACTGAAGCTTTCTTT. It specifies CAIRDKTEAFF.